This T cell receptor (beta chain) came from a study of chemoradiotherapy in HPV16-positive cancers. Whole-study context: Functional T-cell assays on a couple of HPV16-positive patients' cells defined candidate HPV-specific clones and common TCR motifs. General study findings and limits: Non-HPV-specific T cells did not expand in tumors during treatment, whereas candidate HPV-specific clones and E7-related motifs did. The functional HPV-specific definition rests on just a couple of HPV16-positive patients.

Profiling relied on immunoSEQ multiplex PCR, and the TCRdb table lists in-frame clones only, not all of them. The sample has 30,000 to 50,000 clones; more than 65% are singletons. The CDR3 spans 13 residues. V lost 2 bases and J lost 2, with 3 bases in between. Germline values: CDR1 MNHEY, CDR2 SVGAGI. In regard to this clone: What it recognizes is unknown.

Repeated repertoire sampling spanned the course of chemoradiotherapy. The sequence derives from a human donor with HPV-associated anogenital cancer. Material: blood, obtained from a patient who underwent chemoradiotherapy. This chain joins TRBV6-5 and TRBJ2-2; D not resolved. CDR3 region: CASSYKNTGELFF. The CDR3 region has the DNA TGTGCCAGCAGTTACAAAAACACCGGGGAGCTGTTTTTT.